This entry lists 10 T cell receptor beta chains sequenced from one sample in a study of cytomegalovirus exposure and HLA in healthy donors. The study ran its PCR with 60 Vbeta and 13 Jbeta primers. TCRdb's table, derived via immunoSEQ multiplex PCR, lists solely in-frame clones and lacks some. The table lists 150,000 to 180,000 clones, approximately 80% of them singletons, with 5.6% in the top ten. Sequencing used PBMCs. These receptors came from a middle-aged woman in good health and CMV-seropositive.

The V and J genes are TRBV5-5 and TRBJ2-7; 8 bases fit TRBD2. CDR1 and CDR2 from the germline V gene are SGHKS and YYEKEE (reference sequence). With 0 bases clipped from V and 4 bases from J, the junction kept 12 bases outside the gene matches. This CDR3 contains 17 residues. The CDR3 region has the DNA TGTGCCAGCAGCTTGGTATCCATTGGGCTAGCGGGTTACGAGCAGTACTTC. It is translated as CASSLVSIGLAGYEQYF.

This clone was counted a few times. This rearrangement joins TRBV6-1 to TRBJ2-7; 7 nucleotides align to TRBD1. Germline V CDR1 and CDR2: MNHNS, SASEGT. The CDR3 has 15 residues. V shed 3 bases and J 8 bases; nucleotides not matched to a gene: 13. As DNA, the CDR3 is TGTGCCAGCAGTGACACAGGGGCCCCCGAGGTCCAGCAGTACTTC. Translated, it gives CASSDTGAPEVQQYF.

The V gene is TRBV7-8, the J gene TRBJ1-2; no clear D. With 0 bases removed from V and 2 bases from J, the gap between germline ends came to 10 bases. The CDR3 spans 15 residues. Germline assignment: CDR1 SGHVS and CDR2 FQNEAQ. CDR3 in DNA: TGTGCCAGCAGCTTAGCGCCGGGGATCAACTATGGCTACACCTTC. It yields the protein CASSLAPGINYGYTF.

The chain employs TRBV5-1 and TRBJ1-1; TRBD1 aligns across 7 bases. CDR3 length: 15 residues. J lost 3 bases, V lost 5 bases, and 10 bases had no gene match. Germline-derived CDR1 and CDR2 are SGHRS and YFSETQ. The CDR3 bases are TGCGCCAGCAGAGCGAAACAGGGGTTGGACACTGAAGCTTTCTTT. It translates to CASRAKQGLDTEAFF. The full variable domain, rest sourced from reference TRBV5-1 and TRBJ1-1, is KAGVTQTPRYLIKTRGQQVTLSCSPISGHRSVSWYQQTPGQGLQFLFEYFSETQRNKGNFPGRFSGRQFSNSRSEMNVSTLELGDSALYLCASRAKQGLDTEAFFGQGTRLTVV.

The rearrangement uses TRBV5-1 and TRBJ2-2; 7 nucleotides match TRBD1. Germline trimming cut 4 bases from V and 5 bases from J; bases unmatched to any gene: 5. The CDR3 contains 14 residues. Germline V lookup: CDR1 SGHRS, CDR2 YFSETQ. The CDR3 loop is CASSRIRGTGELFF. The DNA for the CDR3 is TGCGCCAGCAGCAGGATCAGGGGGACCGGGGAGCTGTTTTTT.

The CDR3 sequence: CAISESTPQRFEKLFF. In nucleotides, the CDR3 is TGTGCCATCAGTGAGTCCACTCCTCAGCGGTTTGAAAAACTGTTTTTT. V is TRBV10-3 and J is TRBJ1-4; D gene ambiguous. CDR1 and CDR2 from the germline V gene are ENHRY and SYGVKD. The V gene lost 0 bases and the J gene lost 7 bases, with 15 bases spanning the gap. The CDR3 is 16 residues long.

This chain uses TRBV7-9 with TRBJ2-1; 7 nucleotides agree with TRBD2. The CDR3 is 14 residues long. V trimming: 6 bases; J trimming: 5 bases; junction bases outside the gene matches: 7. Germline loops: CDR1 SEHNR, CDR2 FQNEAQ (reference sequence). The CDR3 bases are TGTGCCAGCAGGAGGAGCGGGGATAACAATGAGCAGTTCTTC. Residues: CASRRSGDNNEQFF.

The rearrangement links TRBV7-9 to TRBJ2-5, with D perhaps matching TRBD2 (6 bases). CDR1 is SEHNR and CDR2 is FQNEAQ in the germline V gene (reference sequence). Trimming took 6 bases from V and 3 from J, leaving 14 bases between them. The CDR3 has 14 residues. DNA for the CDR3: TGTGCCAGCAGTCCTCGGGGGACCGAAGAGACCCAGTACTTC. Translation gives CASSPRGTEETQYF.

This clone has just a few counts. The chain combines TRBV2 with TRBJ2-1; 7 nucleotides align to TRBD2. Germline loops: CDR1 SNHLY, CDR2 FYNNEI. V dropped 6 bases and J dropped 9; count of bases not matched to a gene: 5. The CDR3 extends over 12 amino acids. DNA of the CDR3: TGTGCCAGCAGCCCTACTAGCGCTGAGCAGTTCTTC. Residues: CASSPTSAEQFF.

The chain has TRBV27 and TRBJ1-1, with D tentatively TRBD1 (5 bases). CDR3 length equals 16 residues. V gave up 2 bases and J gave up 4 bases, with 17 bases separating them. The germline V gene has CDR1 MNHEY and CDR2 SMNVEV (reference sequence). CDR3 amino acids: CASSLKRGKVFTEAFF. CDR3 nucleotides: TGTGCCAGCAGTTTAAAAAGGGGTAAGGTCTTCACTGAAGCTTTCTTT.